The rows below give T cell receptor beta chains drawn from one sample of a study of blood T cells in healthy people across ages. TCRdb itself ran the 5' RACE reads through MiXCR, one entry per CDR3 protein. Of about 670,000 distinct CDR3 sequences in the sample, about 43% were seen once. The sample consisted of blood. The receptor set was obtained from a man older than 75 in good health. Both conserved end residues are part of each CDR3. A D gene is named only where the DNA matches it firmly. Rows may omit the clone size; those that give it use once, few, many or a size class.

cdr3_aa	cdr3_nt	v_call	clone_size	d_call	j_call
CASKAGVGDEQYF	TGCGCCAGCAAGGCGGGAGTCGGCGACGAGCAGTACTTC	TRBV10-1	-	TRBD2	TRBJ2-7
CASSLLPLGTDTQYF	TGTGCCAGCAGCTTACTCCCCCTCGGCACAGATACGCAGTATTTT	TRBV7-9	-	-	TRBJ2-3
CSARLPGGRGSNSPLHF	TGCAGTGCTAGACTACCAGGGGGCCGAGGATCTAATTCACCCCTCCACTTT	TRBV20-1	-	TRBD1	TRBJ1-6
CSALGDHRTYNEQYF	TGCAGTGCTTTGGGGGACCACCGAACCTACAATGAGCAGTACTTC	TRBV20-1	-	-	TRBJ2-7
CASNRGGTEAFF	TGTGCCAGCAACCGGGGGGGCACTGAAGCTTTCTTT	TRBV6-5	-	-	TRBJ1-1
CASRTSISEAFF	TGTGCCAGCAGAACCTCAATCTCTGAAGCTTTCTTT	TRBV28	once	-	TRBJ1-1
CASSLGGGGYEQFF	TGTGCCAGCAGCTTAGGAGGGGGCGGCTATGAGCAGTTCTTC	TRBV7-8	-	TRBD1	TRBJ2-1
CASAVGTYEQYF	TGTGCCAGCGCCGTGGGGACCTACGAGCAGTACTTC	TRBV28	few	-	TRBJ2-7
CASGGDPRSSYEQYF	TGTGCCAGCGGGGGTGACCCGAGGAGCTCCTACGAGCAGTACTTC	TRBV2	few	-	TRBJ2-7
CSAGLGLEQFF	TGCAGTGCTGGACTGGGACTAGAGCAGTTCTTC	TRBV20-1	few	TRBD2	TRBJ2-1
CASRIQGRYNEQFF	TGTGCCAGCAGAATACAGGGGCGCTACAATGAGCAGTTCTTC	TRBV28	few	TRBD1	TRBJ2-1
CASSSGQGGLATQYF	TGCGCCAGCAGCTCGGGACAGGGGGGTCTTGCGACCCAGTACTTC	TRBV5-1	-	TRBD1	TRBJ2-5
CSARTDSQNSYEQYF	TGCAGTGCTAGAACGGACAGCCAAAACTCCTACGAGCAGTACTTC	TRBV20-1	few	-	TRBJ2-7
CASSQAGRSGEQYF	TGCGCCAGCAGCCAAGCAGGCAGATCGGGGGAGCAGTACTTC	TRBV4-3	few	-	TRBJ2-4
CASSGRARGHEQFF	TGTGCCAGCAGCGGGCGGGCGCGGGGGCATGAGCAGTTCTTC	TRBV27	-	-	TRBJ2-1
CSAGRGFLDTQYF	TGCAGTGCGGGACGGGGGTTTTTAGATACGCAGTATTTT	TRBV20-1	-	-	TRBJ2-3
CASSLPPRPVGTQYF	TGTGCCAGCAGCTTACCCCCCCGGCCGGTCGGGACCCAGTACTTC	TRBV7-9	-	-	TRBJ2-5
CASSLIQRESKEQFF	TGCGCCAGCAGCTTGATTCAGCGGGAGTCCAAGGAGCAGTTCTTC	TRBV5-1	-	TRBD2	TRBJ2-1
CASSLKPPTTGRAEQYF	TGTGCCAGCAGCTTAAAACCCCCGACTACAGGGCGAGCTGAGCAGTACTTC	TRBV7-3	many	-	TRBJ2-5
CASSLVMKGNEKLFF	TGTGCCAGCAGCTTAGTGATGAAGGGGAATGAAAAACTGTTTTTT	TRBV7-2	once	-	TRBJ1-4
CASGVGLDTDTQYF	TGTGCCAGCGGGGTTGGGCTGGACACAGATACGCAGTATTTT	TRBV6-5	few	-	TRBJ2-3
CASSQAGTSGSGEQYF	TGTGCCAGCAGCCAAGCCGGGACTAGCGGGAGTGGTGAGCAGTACTTC	TRBV3-1	few	TRBD2	TRBJ2-7
CSVEPGTGVLNEQYF	TGCAGCGTTGAGCCCGGGACAGGGGTTCTCAATGAGCAGTACTTC	TRBV29-1	-	TRBD1	TRBJ2-5